Here is one T cell receptor (beta chain) with its context. Its antigen is undetermined. This specimen comes from a study of PD-1 blockade in classical Hodgkin lymphoma. General observations from the study: The authors excluded patients who started nivolumab under 1 year after ASCT.

Every patient experienced relapse after autologous stem cell transplantation, and brentuximab vedotin exposure varied. Libraries were prepared by immunoSEQ multiplex PCR; TCRdb keeps only in-frame clonotypes and omits some of them. The table shows more than 50,000 clones, with more than 80% occurring only once. Trimming pared 2 bases from V and 6 bases from J, leaving 10 bases between. The CDR3 loop spans 12 amino acids. Germline CDR1 is GTSNPN and CDR2 is SVGIG (reference sequence). The TCR was taken from a human donor with classical Hodgkin lymphoma. This chain joins TRBV30 and TRBJ1-2, with D perhaps TRBD1 (6 bases). Source: peripheral blood mononuclear cells (PBMCs), taken at baseline. CDR3 DNA: TGTGCCTGGAGTCCCCACAGGGATGGCTACACCTTC. This encodes CAWSPHRDGYTF.